The 30 T cell receptor beta chains presented below share a single source sample, sequenced in a study of T-cell reconstitution after alpha-beta-depleted transplantation in children. Unique molecular identifiers were used to barcode this TCRbeta library. One entry per CDR3 protein, called by TCRdb with MiXCR from the PCR reads. Of around 240,000 distinct CDR3 sequences in the sample, roughly 8.2% were seen once. Sequencing used PBMCs, mostly from graft donor cells, obtained 180 days after TCRalphabeta/CD19-depleted stem cell transplant. The receptors here all came from a male patient under 18 who had a stem cell transplant for acute lymphoblastic leukemia, so the T cells may come from the graft donor.

This clonotype occurred many times. V gene TRBV24-1 combines with J gene TRBJ2-2; D is perhaps TRBD1 (6 bases). The CDR3 consists of 14 residues. Between the trimmed V and J ends, which lost 10 bases and 6 bases, there was a span of 17 bases. Looked up from germline, CDR1 is KGHDR and CDR2 is SFDVKD. The CDR3 region has the DNA TGTGCCACTACCGGAACACGGACAGCCGGGGAGCTGTTTTTT. Translation gives CATTGTRTAGELFF.

This clonotype has at least ten counts. The chain links TRBV12-3 or TRBV12-4 to TRBJ2-1; no firm D call. The CDR3 covers 13 residues. The V end lost 2 bases, the J end lost 8 bases, and 10 bases lay between the germline ends. CDR3 nucleotide sequence: TGTGCCAGCAGTTTACGGCAGCCCCATGAGCAGTTCTTC. This encodes CASSLRQPHEQFF.

The table lists this clonotype with many counts. The rearrangement links TRBV10-3 to TRBJ2-3; 7 bases agree with TRBD2. This CDR3 is 14 amino acids long. V dropped 8 bases and J dropped 2; count of bases not matched to a gene: 7. Germline values: CDR1 ENHRY, CDR2 SYGVKD. CDR3 nucleotides: TGTGCCATCGCGGGGGACTTTGCCACAGATACGCAGTATTTT. Its translation: CAIAGDFATDTQYF.

A note on this clonotype: Since a much larger clone is just one base distant, this may be a read error. J is TRBJ2-5 and V is TRBV5-1; TRBD1 matches at 7 bases. CDR3 size: 16 residues. CDR1 and CDR2 from the germline V gene are SGHRS and YFSETQ. V gave up 2 bases and J gave up 1 base; unmatched junction bases: 8. In DNA form, the CDR3 reads TGCGCCAGCAGCTTCCCCCTGGACAGGTCCCAAGAGACCCAGTACTTC. This encodes CASSFPLDRSQETQYF.

This clonotype was detected many times. The chain has TRBV7-3 and TRBJ2-1, with 9 bases fitting TRBD1. J lost 1 base, V lost 6 bases, and 4 bases had no gene match. This CDR3 is 15 amino acids long. The germline gives CDR1 SGHTA, CDR2 FQGTGA. The CDR3 DNA sequence: TGTGCCAGCAGGGGAGGGACAGGGTCCTACAATGAGCAGTTCTTC. Translating it yields CASRGGTGSYNEQFF.

This clonotype was recorded many times. The V gene is TRBV28, the J gene TRBJ2-7; 7 positions agree with TRBD1. Germline V gene data show CDR1 as MDHEN and CDR2 as SYDVKM. This CDR3 has 14 residues. The ends lost 3 bases at V and 5 bases at J; junction bases unmatched: 7. CDR3 sequence (DNA): TGTGCCAGCAGTTTGACAGGGAGTGGCAACGAGCAGTACTTC. Translation gives CASSLTGSGNEQYF.

This clonotype has ten or more counts. The J gene is TRBJ2-7, the V gene TRBV12-3 or TRBV12-4; TRBD1 matches at 9 bases. This CDR3 is built from 15 residues. The ends lost 4 bases at V and 7 bases at J; junction bases unmatched: 11. CDR3 coding DNA: TGTGCCAGCAGTTCCCGGACAGGGGCCCTCCCGGAGCAGTACTTC. As protein: CASSSRTGALPEQYF.

This clonotype appeared a few times. The V call is TRBV2, the J call TRBJ2-7, with a weak D call TRBD1 (5 bases). The CDR3 runs 13 residues. V was clipped by 4 bases and J by 3 bases, with 10 bases between them. Germline CDR1 and CDR2: SNHLY and FYNNEI. CDR3 residues: CASSGQRGYEQYF. The CDR3 DNA reads TGTGCCAGCAGTGGACAGCGAGGCTACGAGCAGTACTTC.

This clonotype occurred many times. V is TRBV9 and J is TRBJ1-1, with D unclear. This CDR3 is 16 amino acids long. Germline V gene sequence: CDR1 SGDLS, CDR2 YYNGEE. V lost 7 bases and J 1 base, leaving 20 bases between the germline ends. DNA of the CDR3: TGTGCCAGCTCATCGACTGCGGCGGTTTGGAACACTGAAGCTTTCTTT. Translating gives CASSSTAAVWNTEAFF.

This clonotype was found many times. The chain has TRBV10-3 and TRBJ1-2, with D tentatively TRBD1 (5 bases). V lost 6 bases, J lost 3 bases, and 17 bases lay in between. Germline CDR1 reads ENHRY; CDR2 reads SYGVKD. The CDR3 extends over 15 amino acids. The CDR3 nucleotides read TGTGCCATCAGAATGCTGTCTCCGGGGGACTATGGCTACACCTTC. It encodes CAIRMLSPGDYGYTF.

The sample holds many counts of this clonotype. The V call is TRBV2, the J call TRBJ1-5; 9 bases match TRBD1. The CDR3 contains 14 residues. CDR1 is SNHLY, CDR2 FYNNEI, per germline. Germline trimming cut 5 bases from V and 4 bases from J; bases unmatched to any gene: 3. CDR3 sequence (DNA): TGTGCCAGCAGTCGACAGGGGGGGAATCAGCCCCAGCATTTT. Translation gives CASSRQGGNQPQHF.

This clonotype was recorded many times. The rearrangement uses TRBV10-3 and TRBJ2-3; 11 bases align to TRBD2. Germline V lookup: CDR1 ENHRY, CDR2 SYGVKD. With V trimmed by 10 bases and J by 6 bases, 12 bases remained unmatched. The CDR3 is 15 residues long. The CDR3 region is CATRPTSGGGDTQYF. CDR3 DNA: TGTGCCACCCGCCCAACTAGCGGGGGAGGGGATACGCAGTATTTT.

This clonotype was seen many times. The chain uses TRBV7-2 and TRBJ2-5, with 8 bases lining up with TRBD2. Losses at the gene ends were 2 bases for V and 5 bases for J; bases not matched to a gene: 16. Germline values: CDR1 SGHTA, CDR2 FQGNSA. CDR3 length: 18 amino acids. The CDR3 spells CASSLSYQAGGLGETQYF. The CDR3 DNA is TGTGCCAGCAGCTTATCCTACCAGGCGGGGGGCCTGGGGGAGACCCAGTACTTC.

The V gene is TRBV18, the J gene TRBJ2-1; TRBD2 is a possible D gene (6 bases). V lost 6 bases and J lost 7, with 16 bases in between. Germline V lookup: CDR1 KGHSH, CDR2 LQKENI. The CDR3 contains 14 residues. CDR3 in DNA: TGTGCCAGCTCCCCGGTACTAGCTAGGAATGAGCAGTTCTTC. This codes for CASSPVLARNEQFF.

This clonotype was picked up many times. This chain joins TRBV4-1 and TRBJ1-5; 10 positions match TRBD1. Unmatched junction bases numbered 12, after V lost 0 bases and J lost 7 bases. CDR3 length equals 18 residues. The germline CDR1 and CDR2 sequences are MGHRA and YSYEKL. DNA for the CDR3: TGCGCCAGCAGCCAAGATCCGGGACAGGGGTCCTCATGGCAGCCCCAGCATTTT. Translating it yields CASSQDPGQGSSWQPQHF.

The sample holds many counts of this clonotype. The V and J genes are TRBV20-1 and TRBJ1-6; 7 bases match TRBD1. Germline loops: CDR1 DFQATT, CDR2 SNEGSKA (reference sequence). This CDR3 contains 14 residues. Germline trimming cut 2 bases from V and 5 bases from J; bases unmatched to any gene: 3. The CDR3 DNA reads TGCAGTGCTAGAAGGGGGCCCGATAATTCACCCCTCCACTTT. Protein sequence: CSARRGPDNSPLHF.

This clonotype was detected many times. This sequence joins TRBV7-6 and TRBJ2-1; 8 bases line up with TRBD2. CDR1 SGHVS and CDR2 FNYEAQ come from the germline V gene. This CDR3 comprises 15 residues. The V gene end was trimmed by 2 bases and the J gene end by 2 bases; junction bases not matched to a gene: 2. The CDR3 loop is CASSLIGGAYNEQFF. Here the CDR3 DNA reads TGTGCCAGCAGCTTAATCGGGGGGGCCTACAATGAGCAGTTCTTC.

This clonotype showed up many times. The chain joins TRBV4-2 to TRBJ1-4; the match to TRBD1 covers 7 bases. Germline trimming cut 0 bases from V and 8 bases from J; bases unmatched to any gene: 6. Germline values: CDR1 LGHNA, CDR2 YNFKEQ. The CDR3 spans 15 residues. The CDR3 coding sequence is TGTGCCAGCAGCCAAGATTTGAGGGGGCGGGAAAAACTGTTTTTT. This translates into CASSQDLRGREKLFF.

This clonotype was counted at least ten times. The rearrangement joins TRBV29-1 to TRBJ1-3, with a tentative D call TRBD1 (5 bases). CDR1 SQVTM and CDR2 ANQGSEA come from the germline V gene. Trimming cost V 5 bases and J 2 bases, with 13 bases left between them. The CDR3 is made up of 14 amino acids. CDR3 loop: CSVQKGDPGNTIYF. CDR3 bases: TGCAGCGTTCAAAAAGGGGACCCTGGAAACACCATATATTTT.

This clonotype was seen ten or more times. V and J are TRBV7-9 and TRBJ1-1, with unresolved D. This CDR3 comprises 15 residues. V dropped 5 bases and J dropped 2 bases, with 15 bases sitting between them. Germline loops: CDR1 SEHNR, CDR2 FQNEAQ (reference sequence). In DNA, the CDR3 is TGTGCCAGCAGCCTCGGATACCAGGTTAACACTGAAGCTTTCTTT. Protein sequence: CASSLGYQVNTEAFF.

Ten or more counts support this clonotype. The rearrangement uses TRBV7-2 and TRBJ1-2, with D perhaps TRBD1 (6 bases). The V end lost 1 base, the J end lost 2 bases, and 11 bases lay between the germline ends. Germline CDR1 is SGHTA and CDR2 is FQGNSA. The CDR3 sequence is 15 residues long. CDR3: CASSLEGGRNYGYTF. The CDR3 nucleotides read TGTGCCAGCAGCTTAGAAGGGGGGCGAAACTATGGCTACACCTTC. The full variable domain, in which reference TRBV7-2 and TRBJ1-2 provide the parts outside the CDR3, is GAGVSQSPSNKVTEKGKDVELRCDPISGHTALYWYRQSLGQGLEFLIYFQGNSAPDKSGLPSDRFSAERTGGSVSTLTIQRTQQEDSAVYLCASSLEGGRNYGYTFGSGTRLTVV.

A word on this clonotype: A read error is possible here, since a much larger clone lies one base away. The chain is built from TRBV5-1 and TRBJ2-1; 10 bases match TRBD2. The CDR3 is 14 residues long. Germline loops: CDR1 SGHRS, CDR2 YFSETQ. CDR3 in amino acids: CASASGGSYNEQIF. CDR3 nucleotides: TGCGCCAGCGCTAGCGGGGGCTCCTACAATGAGCAGATCTTC.

This clonotype came up many times. The chain employs TRBV7-2 and TRBJ1-5; D uncertain. CDR1 and CDR2 from the germline V gene are SGHTA and FQGNSA. V dropped 3 bases and J dropped 3 bases, with 9 bases sitting between them. The CDR3 is 14 residues long. The CDR3 nucleotides are TGTGCCAGCAGCTTGATACGGCTCAATCAGCCCCAGCATTTT. This translates into CASSLIRLNQPQHF.

This clonotype was recorded at least ten times. The V gene is TRBV4-2, the J gene TRBJ1-1, with a tentative D call TRBD1 (6 bases). The germline V gene has CDR1 LGHNA and CDR2 YNFKEQ. V lost 2 bases, J lost 3 bases, and 13 bases lay in between. This CDR3 is built from 15 residues. CDR3 in amino acids: CASSQLTGLDTEAFF. For the CDR3, the DNA is TGTGCCAGCAGCCAACTGACAGGCCTAGACACTGAAGCTTTCTTT.

This clonotype was observed many times. V gene TRBV5-1 combines with J gene TRBJ2-2; D not certain. CDR1 and CDR2 from the germline V gene are SGHRS and YFSETQ. The CDR3 length is 15 residues. The ends were cut back, 1 base at V and 1 base at J, with 8 bases in the middle. The CDR3, as DNA: TGCGCCAGCAGCTTGTCGTGGGGGAACACCGGGGAGCTGTTTTTT. Its protein is CASSLSWGNTGELFF.

In this sample, this clonotype turned up once. A read error is possible here, since a much larger clone lies one base away. The V call is TRBV28, the J call TRBJ2-3, with D maybe TRBD1 (5 bases). This CDR3 has 16 residues. CDR1 is MDHEN and CDR2 is SYDVKM in the germline V gene. The V and J ends lost 5 bases and 3 bases respectively, with 18 bases between them. The CDR3 protein is CASSPPGARATDTQYF. The CDR3 DNA reads as TGTGCCAGCAGTCCGCCTGGGGCAAGGGCGACAGATACGCAGTATTTT.

In its sample, this clonotype was seen many times. The rearrangement joins TRBV6-1 to TRBJ2-7; 7 bases map to TRBD1. The germline gives CDR1 MNHNS, CDR2 SASEGT. V trimming: 6 bases; J trimming: 0 bases; junction bases outside the gene matches: 8. The length of the CDR3 is 15 residues. DNA for the CDR3: TGTGCCAGCAGGGTCCGGGACAGCGCCTCCTACGAGCAGTACTTC. Translation: CASRVRDSASYEQYF.

As concerns this clonotype: This may be a read error: a much more frequent sequence differs by one nucleotide. The chain uses TRBV7-8 and TRBJ2-3, with D perhaps TRBD1 or TRBD2 (5 bases each). Germline V gene sequence: CDR1 SGHVS, CDR2 FQNEAQ. The CDR3 covers 18 residues. The chain's CDR3 is CASSLALAGSPDTHTQYF. The DNA for the CDR3 is TGTGCCAGCAGCTTAGCCCTAGCCGGCTCGCCGGACACACATACGCAGTATTTT. Variable domain in full (rest from reference TRBV7-8 and TRBJ2-3): GAGVSQSPRYKVAKRGQDVALRCDPISGHVSLFWYQQALGQGPEFLTYFQNEAQLDKSGLPSDRFFAERPEGSVSTLKIQRTQQEDSAVYLCASSLALAGSPDTHTQYFGPGTRLTVL.

This clonotype occurred many times. This chain uses TRBV10-3 with TRBJ2-2, with TRBD2 matching 9 bases. CDR3 length equals 13 residues. The V gene end was trimmed by 8 bases and the J gene end by 3 bases; junction bases not matched to a gene: 1. CDR1 is ENHRY, CDR2 SYGVKD, per germline. The CDR3 bases are TGTGCCATCGCGGGAGGGTACACCGGGGAGCTGTTTTTT. It is translated as CAIAGGYTGELFF.

Many counts were recorded for this clonotype. The chain uses TRBV29-1 and TRBJ2-1, with no clear D. There are 14 residues in the CDR3. V shed 0 bases and J shed 2 bases, with 8 bases lying between them. CDR1 SQVTM and CDR2 ANQGSEA come from the germline V gene. The DNA of the CDR3 is TGCAGCGTTGAAGATGAGCGACCCTACAATGAGCAGTTCTTC. Translating gives CSVEDERPYNEQFF.